This TCR beta chain is drawn from a study of blood T cell repertoires in COVID-19. Sequenced by immunoSEQ multiplex PCR; TCRdb stores in-frame clones only, minus some. This sample has roughly 70,000 clones, with 70% to 80% found just once. CDR1 is MNHEY, CDR2 SVGEGT, per germline. V dropped 6 bases and J dropped 4; count of bases not matched to a gene: 13. This CDR3 contains 16 residues. Sample: peripheral blood. The sequence came from a woman between 65 and 79 years old with acute or convalescent COVID-19. This chain connects TRBV6-2 or TRBV6-3 to TRBJ1-2; 8 nucleotides line up with TRBD1. CDR3 nucleotide sequence: TGTGCCAGCAGCCGCGCGTCCGGGACAGGCCCCTATGGCTACACCTTC. Translating it yields CASSRASGTGPYGYTF.